The present entry profiles one T cell receptor beta chain with its context. Germline V gene sequence: CDR1 MNHEY, CDR2 SMNVEV (reference sequence). The CDR3 is 14 residues long. Deletions cut 3 bases from V and 3 bases from J, with 11 bases between. Only in-frame clones appear in the TCRdb table, and some are missing; sequencing was by immunoSEQ multiplex PCR. In the table there are approximately 10,000 clones, less than 80% of which are singletons. This sample is part of a study of T cell clones after liver transplantation. The source material was CD4+ T cells from blood, sampled approximately 29 months after liver transplant. The rearrangement links TRBV27 to TRBJ1-2; D is perhaps TRBD1 (6 bases). The clonotype comes from a human patient who received a liver transplant. A share of the T cells may be of graft donor origin. The CDR3 loop reads CASSFTAGDYGYTF. In DNA form, the CDR3 reads TGTGCCAGCAGTTTTACCGCAGGGGACTATGGCTACACCTTC.